This TCR beta chain was captured by sequencing in a study of Ad26.COV2.S vaccination and SARS-CoV-2 variants listed by TCRdb under 2021. Background on the whole study: Donors in the vaccine arm were drawn from COV1001, a multicentre, randomized, double-blind, placebo-controlled phase I-IIa trial testing Ad26.COV2.S in healthy adults. Ad26.COV2.S was administered intramuscularly at 5 x 10^10 or 1 x 10^11 viral particles, either as a single shot or as two shots given 56 days apart. The specificity and breadth of SARS-CoV-2-reactive T cell receptors after Ad26.COV2.S vaccination were assessed by TCRbeta repertoire sequencing. The TCR-sequenced set comprised around 30 samples: about 19 Ad26.COV2.S vaccine recipients, 5 placebo recipients and 8 SARS-CoV-2 convalescent individuals. Trial participants were randomized into five groups of five: low-dose or high-dose Ad26.COV2.S given once or twice, or placebo on both occasions. Throughout the experiments and outcome assessment, investigators stayed blinded to trial group allocation. Study-level results and caveats: After vaccination, substantial breadth of spike-specific CD8+ and CD4+ T cell responses was reported. Comparing responses between vaccine doses or regimens was not something the study was powered to do. Higher spike-specific TCR breadth was observed in Ad26.COV2.S recipients than in placebo recipients (P = 0.0014). Non-spike TCR breadth was comparable between vaccine and placebo recipients, consistent with the vaccine containing only spike. The authors noted that total T cell responses may have been underestimated by the TCR breadth and depth analyses.

The immunoSEQ Assay was used to sequence TCRbeta CDR3 regions. After extraction, genomic DNA underwent amplification by bias-controlled multiplex PCR, followed by high-throughput sequencing. As for the authors' bioinformatics: Collapsing and filtering of sequences were performed to quantify the absolute abundance of each unique TCRbeta CDR3 region. T cell fraction was estimated by normalizing TCRbeta template counts to usable DNA, with usable DNA measured through amplification of reference genes found in all nucleated cells. Repertoire TCRs were annotated as SARS-CoV-2-specific by exact matching of V gene, CDR3 amino acid sequence and J gene to a known reactive TCR set. The reference SARS-CoV-2 TCR set was obtained from MIRA and was filtered for enrichment in COVID-19-positive ImmuneCODE repertoires, whereby public or cross-reactive TCRs were removed. Drawing on the MIRA antigens, annotated TCRs were analysed further at the level of specific ORF or position within ORF. Breadth was defined as the number of annotated unique rearrangements divided by the total number of unique productive rearrangements, and depth was defined as the summed frequency of the annotated unique rearrangements. TCR breadth was compared between groups using two-sided Wilcoxon rank-sum tests. The source is immuneACCESS, and TCRdb retained only in-frame sequences with V and J called. Part of the clones is not carried over; for the studies checked, unresolved V genes explain less than half of this, and the remainder is unexplained. The DNA was the basis for D and trimming; V, J and clone size are from that table. The sample includes around 320,000 clones, with approximately 80% observed a single time. The ten biggest clones cover approximately 2.1% of the sample.

The label giving this sample's treatment or condition can be read as: 19 received Ad26.COV2.S at low or high dose, single or two shots; five or six received placebo; per-sample allocation not given. Repertoires of vaccine and placebo recipients were sequenced from samples collected on day 63 after the first injection. Cohort 1b enrolled about 25 adults aged 18-55 years at a single site in Boston, USA, between 29 July and 7 August 2020. Ad26.COV2.S was a replication-incompetent adenovirus type 26 vector expressing a prefusion-stabilized SARS-CoV-2 spike protein from the original Wuhan strain. Relative to germline, V is missing 3 bases and J is missing 3 bases, with 9 bases of the junction outside any gene match. The germline V gene encodes CDR1 MNHNS and CDR2 SASEGT. From cysteine to phenylalanine, the CDR3 is 16 amino acids long. Only the CDR3 portion is preserved as DNA: 48 bases, with reading frame beginning at the first base.

Worth noting for this clone: Its recognized antigen is unknown. No much larger clonotype is one base removed from it; base qualities were not supplied.

The material was peripheral blood, obtained in a trial of Ad26.COV2.S vaccine versus placebo. The chain is made from TRBV6-1 and TRBJ1-1, with 8 middle bases fitting TRBD1. The clonotype comes from a person aged 18-65 years who received the Ad26.COV2.S COVID-19 vaccine or a placebo. The DNA sequence is given as TGTGCCAGCAGTGATCAGGTTGGCAGGGGGCACACTGAAGCTTTCTTT. Protein translation: CASSDQVGRGHTEAFF.